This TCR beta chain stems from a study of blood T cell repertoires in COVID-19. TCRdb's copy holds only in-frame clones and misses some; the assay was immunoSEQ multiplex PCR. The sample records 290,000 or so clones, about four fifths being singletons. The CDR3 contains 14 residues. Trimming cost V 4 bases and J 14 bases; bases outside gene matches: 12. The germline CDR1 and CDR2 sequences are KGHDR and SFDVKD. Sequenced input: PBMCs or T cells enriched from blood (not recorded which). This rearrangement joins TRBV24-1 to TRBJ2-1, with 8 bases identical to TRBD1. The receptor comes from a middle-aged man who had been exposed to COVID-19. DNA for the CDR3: TGTGCCACCAGTGAGGGGGACCGACAGGGGAGTAAGTTCTTC. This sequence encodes CATSEGDRQGSKFF.